Presented here are 19 T cell receptor beta chains from one specimen sequenced in a study of regulatory T cells in long-lasting Graves disease. CDR3-region Arm-PCR and iRepertoire HTBI primers produced the TCR beta libraries. MiXCR was run by TCRdb on the multiplex PCR reads, yielding one entry per CDR3 protein. Of 650,000 to 850,000 distinct CDR3 sequences listed, 25% to 35% are singletons. Time point noted: persistent/refractory GD, antithyroid drugs over 5 years with positive TRAb. Making the TCR library involved RNA that had been extracted from PBMCs. The source material was peripheral blood mononuclear cells (PBMCs), sampled when the disease was refractory, from a patient treated with antithyroid drugs. Receptor source: a female donor with Graves disease.

This clonotype showed up just a few times. J is TRBJ1-2 and V is TRBV20-1; tentative D call: TRBD1 (6 bases). Trimming removed 0 bases from V and 8 bases from J, with 10 bases in between. CDR1 and CDR2 from the germline V gene are DFQATT and SNEGSKA (reference sequence). The CDR3 length is 12 residues. Here the CDR3 DNA reads TGCAGTGCTAGAGAGGGGGGCGCGGGCTACACCTTC. Its translation: CSAREGGAGYTF.

J is TRBJ2-7 and V is TRBV3-1; D is perhaps TRBD1 or TRBD2 (5 bases each). The CDR3 totals 15 residues. CDR1 LGHDT and CDR2 YNNKEL come from the germline V gene (reference sequence). Trimming pared 1 base from V and 2 bases from J, leaving 12 bases between. CDR3 in DNA: TGTGCCAGCAGCCAAGCTAGGGACCTTACCTACGAGCAGTACTTC. This codes for CASSQARDLTYEQYF.

This clonotype was recorded a few times. The chain employs TRBV20-1 and TRBJ2-2, with a weak D call TRBD1 (6 bases). The CDR3 is 13 amino acids. Germline lookup yields CDR1 DFQATT and CDR2 SNEGSKA (reference sequence). V was cut by 6 bases and J by 6 bases, with 14 bases left in between. The CDR3 nucleotides are TGCAGTGCACCTTTGACAGGACCCGGGGAGCTGTTTTTT. Translated, it gives CSAPLTGPGELFF.

CDR3 DNA sequence: TGTGCCAGCACCAAAGTCCACCCGGCCTCAACTAATGAAAAACTGTTTTTT. Translation gives CASTKVHPASTNEKLFF. The chain links TRBV4-2 to TRBJ1-4; D is unresolved. The CDR3 covers 17 residues. Germline lookup yields CDR1 LGHNA and CDR2 YNFKEQ. Trimming stripped 7 bases from V and 0 bases from J, with 18 bases between.

This clonotype was seen repeatedly, ten times or more. The chain joins TRBV28 to TRBJ1-5; tentative D call: TRBD1 (5 bases). V lost 4 bases, J lost 2 bases, and 6 bases lay in between. Germline V gene sequence: CDR1 MDHEN, CDR2 SYDVKM. The CDR3 runs 13 residues. The CDR3 loop is CASSSRGNQPQHF. The CDR3 DNA sequence: TGTGCCAGCAGTTCCAGGGGCAATCAGCCCCAGCATTTT.

This clonotype has more than one count but fewer than ten. The chain joins TRBV6-1 to TRBJ1-2; D is unresolved. Germline V gene sequence: CDR1 MNHNS, CDR2 SASEGT. CDR3 length: 12 amino acids. Trimming removed 4 bases from V and 4 bases from J, with 7 bases in between. The CDR3 DNA reads as TGTGCCAGCAGTGTTTTAGCCTATGGCTACACCTTC. Translating gives CASSVLAYGYTF.

J is TRBJ2-2 and V is TRBV12-3 or TRBV12-4; 16 bases match TRBD2. V trimming: 3 bases; J trimming: 7 bases; junction bases outside the gene matches: 8. This CDR3 has 18 amino acids. CDR3 coding DNA: TGTGCCAGCAGTTTCGGGACTAGCGGGAGGGCAAGAGACGGGGAGCTGTTTTTT. This sequence encodes CASSFGTSGRARDGELFF.

This clonotype was seen a few times. CDR3 nucleotides: TGTGCCAGCAGTTATGGGTCACGCTCTGGAAACACCATATATTTT. It is translated as CASSYGSRSGNTIYF. The V and J genes are TRBV12-3 or TRBV12-4 and TRBJ1-3; no reliable D call. This CDR3 is 15 amino acids long. V dropped 4 bases and J dropped 0 bases, with 10 bases sitting between them.

This clonotype was detected only a few times. This chain uses TRBV20-1 with TRBJ1-1; TRBD1 matches at 8 bases. The CDR3 loop spans 17 amino acids. Trimming at V came to 3 bases and at J to 4 bases, leaving 16 bases not matched to a gene. CDR1 DFQATT and CDR2 SNEGSKA come from the germline V gene (reference sequence). CDR3 nucleotides: TGCAGTGCTAGGGCATACCCAGTAACAGGGGGGTCCACTGAAGCTTTCTTT. Amino acid sequence: CSARAYPVTGGSTEAFF.

Notes on this clonotype: This may arise from a read error, as a much more abundant clone is one base away. The chain couples TRBV12-3 or TRBV12-4 to TRBJ1-1, with TRBD1 identical over 12 bases. This CDR3 contains 16 residues. V lost 3 bases to trimming and J lost 4 bases; unmatched junction nucleotides: 6. CDR3 coding DNA: TGTGCCAGCAGTTTTGGGACAGGGGGCTCTTGCACTGAAGCTTTCTTT. It is translated as CASSFGTGGSCTEAFF.

This clonotype was seen more than once but under ten times. The rearrangement uses TRBV3-1 and TRBJ2-5; TRBD2 aligns across 8 bases. The CDR3 has 16 amino acids. The junction had 10 bases not matched to a gene; V was cut back by 4 bases and J by 3 bases. CDR1 and CDR2 (germline): LGHDT, YNNKEL (reference sequence). As DNA, the CDR3 is TGTGCCAGCAGCCGGACGACTAGCGCGAGGGAAGAGACCCAGTACTTC. Residues: CASSRTTSAREETQYF.

This clonotype showed up just a few times. A read error is possible here, since a much larger clone lies one base away. CDR3 nucleotide sequence: TGTGCCAGCGGTCGGACAGGGGGAGGCGAAAAACTGTTTTTT. It translates to CASGRTGGGEKLFF. This rearrangement joins TRBV12-3 or TRBV12-4 to TRBJ1-4, with 10 nucleotides matching TRBD1. The CDR3 totals 14 residues. Trimming cost V 8 bases and J 8 bases; bases outside gene matches: 8.

This clonotype has only a few counts. V and J are TRBV12-3 or TRBV12-4 and TRBJ2-3; no clear D. Deletions cut 6 bases from V and 4 bases from J, with 14 bases between. This CDR3 comprises 14 residues. The CDR3 coding sequence is TGTGCCAGCAGCCCTGTCCCGGGCGCAGATACGCAGTATTTT. Translation gives CASSPVPGADTQYF.

The chain combines TRBV7-3 with TRBJ1-2; D gene unclear. The CDR3 length is 13 residues. Germline V CDR1 and CDR2: SGHTA, FQGTGA. V lost 4 bases and J 6 bases, leaving 12 bases between the germline ends. CDR3 sequence: CASSSTERDGYTF. In DNA form, the CDR3 reads TGTGCCAGCAGCTCTACAGAGAGGGATGGCTACACCTTC.

This clonotype has a handful of counts. DNA of the CDR3: TGTGCCACAAGACAGGGCCCACCCGCAAACCAAGAGACCCAGTACTTC. It yields the protein CATRQGPPANQETQYF. The chain joins TRBV10-3 to TRBJ2-5; 7 bases are shared with TRBD1. V was clipped by 10 bases and J by 0 bases; unmatched bases: 14. The CDR3 has 16 residues. Germline V CDR1 and CDR2: ENHRY, SYGVKD.

The chain carries TRBV6-1 and TRBJ2-7; 7 positions match TRBD2. Losses at the gene ends were 5 bases for V and 0 bases for J; bases not matched to a gene: 10. CDR1 and CDR2 from the germline V gene are MNHNS and SASEGT. The CDR3 is 16 amino acids. CDR3 in DNA: TGTGCCAGCAGTAAAGGGTCGGGGGGAAGCTCCTACGAGCAGTACTTC. It codes for CASSKGSGGSSYEQYF.

This clonotype has only a few counts. The rearrangement joins TRBV20-1 to TRBJ2-5, with TRBD2 matching over 13 bases. The CDR3 length is 15 residues. Germline values: CDR1 DFQATT, CDR2 SNEGSKA (reference sequence). V trimming: 5 bases; J trimming: 4 bases; junction bases outside the gene matches: 7. For the CDR3, the DNA is TGCAGTGCTGAACTACTAGCGGGAGGGCCAGAGACCCAGTACTTC. It yields the protein CSAELLAGGPETQYF.

This clonotype has just a few counts. V usage is TRBV7-9 and J usage is TRBJ1-4; D is unresolved. The V end was cut by 5 bases, the J end by 2 bases, with 9 bases between. Looked up from germline, CDR1 is SEHNR and CDR2 is FQNEAQ (reference sequence). The CDR3 runs 14 residues. Here the CDR3 reads CASSRDKTNEKLFF. DNA of the CDR3: TGTGCCAGCAGCCGAGACAAGACTAATGAAAAACTGTTTTTT.

J is TRBJ2-5 and V is TRBV10-3; either TRBD1 or TRBD2 may supply D (7 bases each). Germline-derived CDR1 and CDR2 are ENHRY and SYGVKD. The CDR3 has 15 amino acids. V was shortened by 0 bases and J by 4 bases, with 12 bases between the two germline ends. The CDR3: CAISESQGGRETQYF. The DNA of the CDR3 is TGTGCCATCAGTGAGTCTCAGGGGGGGCGAGAGACCCAGTACTTC.